One sample yielded the 10 T cell receptor beta chains listed below, sequenced in a study of T cells in Graves' hyperthyroidism and ophthalmopathy. Amplification of TCR beta CDR3 regions was performed using RNA transcripts as template. The TCR CDR3 was amplified in a first-round RT-PCR using the HTBI primer set. Each CDR3 protein gets one entry after TCRdb re-called the multiplex PCR reads with MiXCR. Among under 800,000 distinct CDR3 sequences listed, 14% were seen once. Sequences were obtained from blood. These TCRs come from a woman between 18 and 29 years old with Graves' hyperthyroidism.

This clonotype showed up many times. The gene calls are TRBV11-2 and TRBJ2-1; 10 bases are a match to TRBD2. CDR1 and CDR2 (germline): SGHAT, FQNNGV. This CDR3 contains 14 residues. V lost 6 bases, J lost 5 bases, and 4 bases stayed unmatched. DNA of the CDR3: TGTGCCAGCAGTTGGACTAGCGGCAACAATGAGCAGTTCTTC. Translation: CASSWTSGNNEQFF.

The genes are TRBV5-5 and TRBJ2-3; 7 bases agree with TRBD1. This CDR3 region has 16 residues. With V trimmed by 0 bases and J by 2 bases, 6 bases remained unmatched. Germline loops: CDR1 SGHKS, CDR2 YYEKEE (reference sequence). Here the CDR3 reads CASSLVTGVPTDTQYF. The DNA for the CDR3 is TGTGCCAGCAGCTTGGTAACAGGGGTCCCCACAGATACGCAGTATTTT.

V is TRBV4-1 and J is TRBJ2-7; no clear D. The CDR3 contains 15 residues. From germline, CDR1 is MGHRA and CDR2 YSYEKL. Trimming removed 4 bases from V and 3 bases from J, with 16 bases in between. In DNA, the CDR3 is TGCGCCAGCAGCCGTATGGGATTCTCCTTCTACGAGCAGTACTTC. This encodes CASSRMGFSFYEQYF.

This clonotype was observed a handful of times. This rearrangement joins TRBV7-2 to TRBJ1-2; the D gene is possibly TRBD1 (5 bases). The CDR3 is made up of 17 amino acids. Deletions cut 4 bases from V and 3 bases from J, with 21 bases between. Per the germline V gene, CDR1 is SGHTA and CDR2 is FQGNSA. The CDR3 nucleotides are TGTGCCAGCAGCTCAGGGCAGGGATTAGGGTTAGACTATGGCTACACCTTC. Translation: CASSSGQGLGLDYGYTF.

This clonotype was found once. The rearrangement links TRBV27 to TRBJ1-2; 11 bases line up with TRBD1. The CDR3 sequence is 14 residues long. V dropped 8 bases and J dropped 8; count of bases not matched to a gene: 10. Germline V CDR1 and CDR2: MNHEY, SMNVEV (reference sequence). CDR3 coding DNA: TGTGCCAGCGGGGACAGGGGGGGCAGGCGCGGCTACACCTTC. It yields the protein CASGDRGGRRGYTF.

This clonotype was seen at least ten times. The chain links TRBV4-2 to TRBJ2-5; D is undetermined. The CDR3 consists of 14 residues. The V gene's germline CDR1 is LGHNA and CDR2 YNFKEQ. The V and J ends lost 2 bases and 5 bases respectively, with 12 bases between them. The DNA of the CDR3 is TGTGCCAGCAGCCAACACCAGGACGGGGAGACCCAGTACTTC. As protein: CASSQHQDGETQYF.

There are many counts of this clonotype. The V call is TRBV24-1, the J call TRBJ1-1; TRBD1 matches 7 bases. Germline values: CDR1 KGHDR, CDR2 SFDVKD. The CDR3 covers 15 residues. Trimming took 4 bases from V and 3 from J; bases not matched to a gene: 7. The CDR3 DNA reads TGTGCCACCAGTGAGTCCGGGACAGCATACACTGAAGCTTTCTTT. As protein: CATSESGTAYTEAFF.

This clonotype was recorded at least ten times. The rearrangement joins TRBV20-1 to TRBJ2-1, with a possible D match to TRBD2 (6 bases). There are 15 residues in the CDR3. Germline V CDR1 and CDR2: DFQATT, SNEGSKA (reference sequence). The V gene lost 0 bases and the J gene lost 0 bases, with 9 bases spanning the gap. This chain's CDR3 is CSARDWGGSYNEQFF. The CDR3 DNA is TGCAGTGCTAGAGATTGGGGAGGCTCCTACAATGAGCAGTTCTTC.

This clonotype has more than one count but fewer than ten. The chain combines TRBV6-1 with TRBJ2-1; 11 bases map to TRBD2. This CDR3 is 14 amino acids long. Germline CDR1 MNHNS, CDR2 SASEGT. The V and J ends lost 7 bases and 8 bases, in that order; junction bases with no gene match: 7. CDR3 protein: CASTTSGEYHEQFF. The CDR3 DNA is TGTGCCAGCACGACTAGCGGGGAGTACCATGAGCAGTTCTTC.

This clonotype has just a few counts. The chain is built from TRBV5-1 and TRBJ1-3; no firm D call. Per germline, CDR1 SGHRS and CDR2 YFSETQ. The length of the CDR3 is 15 residues. Trimming shortened V by 4 bases and J by 0 bases, and 11 bases separated the two germline ends. The CDR3 coding sequence is TGCGCCAGCAGCACATCTCCAGGCTCTGGAAACACCATATATTTT. It specifies CASSTSPGSGNTIYF.